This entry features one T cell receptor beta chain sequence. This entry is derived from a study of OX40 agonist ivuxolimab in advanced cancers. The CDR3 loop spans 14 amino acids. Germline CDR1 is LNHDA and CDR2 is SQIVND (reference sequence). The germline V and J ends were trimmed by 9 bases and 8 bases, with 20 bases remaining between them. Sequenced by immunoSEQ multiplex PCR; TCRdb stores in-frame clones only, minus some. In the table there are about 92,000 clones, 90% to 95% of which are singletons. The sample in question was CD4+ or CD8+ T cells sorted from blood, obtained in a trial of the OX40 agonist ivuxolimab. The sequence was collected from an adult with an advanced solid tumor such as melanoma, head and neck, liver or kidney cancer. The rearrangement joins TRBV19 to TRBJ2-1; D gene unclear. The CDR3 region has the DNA TGTGCCAGCTGCCTCCACCATGGCTGCGATGAGCAGTTCTTC. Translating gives CASCLHHGCDEQFF.